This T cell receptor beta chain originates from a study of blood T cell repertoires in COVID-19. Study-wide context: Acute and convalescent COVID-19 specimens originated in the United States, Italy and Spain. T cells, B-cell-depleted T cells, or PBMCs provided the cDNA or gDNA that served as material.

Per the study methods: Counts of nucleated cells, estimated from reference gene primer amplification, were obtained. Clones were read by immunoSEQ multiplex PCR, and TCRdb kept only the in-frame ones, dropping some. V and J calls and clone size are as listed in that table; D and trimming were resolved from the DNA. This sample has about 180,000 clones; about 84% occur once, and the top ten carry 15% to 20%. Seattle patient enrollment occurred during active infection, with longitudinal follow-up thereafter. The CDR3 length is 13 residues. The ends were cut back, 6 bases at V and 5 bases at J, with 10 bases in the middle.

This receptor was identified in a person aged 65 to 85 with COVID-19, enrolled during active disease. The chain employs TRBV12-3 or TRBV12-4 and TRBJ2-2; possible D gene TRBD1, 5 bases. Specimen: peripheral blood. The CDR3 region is CASSKTETGELFF. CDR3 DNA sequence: TGTGCCAGCAGCAAGACAGAAACCGGGGAGCTGTTTTTT.